This T cell receptor (beta chain) was observed in a study of OX40 agonist ivuxolimab in advanced cancers. Study details: Hepatocellular carcinoma, melanoma, renal cell or head and neck cancer occurred in dose-escalation patients.

Losses at the gene ends were 2 bases for V and 4 bases for J; bases not matched to a gene: 6. Germline V gene data show CDR1 as LGHNA and CDR2 as YNFKEQ. The CDR3 runs 16 residues. Produced via immunoSEQ multiplex PCR; TCRdb's table is partial and in-frame only. The sample holds more than 60,000 clones, around 86% seen once. The receptor's source is an adult with an advanced solid tumor such as melanoma, head and neck, liver or kidney cancer. The sample was CD4+ or CD8+ T cells sorted from blood, taken in a trial of the OX40 agonist ivuxolimab. This chain connects TRBV4-2 to TRBJ2-7, with TRBD1 identical over 12 bases. The CDR3 spells CASSQFWGQGAYEQYF. CDR3 bases: TGTGCCAGCAGCCAATTCTGGGGACAGGGGGCTTACGAGCAGTACTTC.